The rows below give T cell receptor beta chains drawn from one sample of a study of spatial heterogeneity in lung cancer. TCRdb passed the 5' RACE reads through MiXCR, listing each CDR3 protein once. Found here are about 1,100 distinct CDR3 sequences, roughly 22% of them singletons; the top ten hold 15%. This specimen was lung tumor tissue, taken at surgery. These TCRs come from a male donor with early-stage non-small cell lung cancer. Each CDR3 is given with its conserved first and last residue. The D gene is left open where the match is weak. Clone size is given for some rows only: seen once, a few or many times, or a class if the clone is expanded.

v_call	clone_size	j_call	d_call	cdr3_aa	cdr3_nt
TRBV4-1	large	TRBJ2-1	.	CASTRQHGGNEQFF	TGCGCCAGCACCCGCCAGCACGGGGGCAATGAGCAGTTCTTC
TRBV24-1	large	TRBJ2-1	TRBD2	CATSDAGAYNEQFF	TGTGCCACCAGTGATGCGGGGGCCTACAATGAGCAGTTCTTC
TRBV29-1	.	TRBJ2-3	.	CSSAEVFPTDTQYF	TGCAGCTCCGCAGAGGTCTTTCCCACAGATACGCAGTATTTT
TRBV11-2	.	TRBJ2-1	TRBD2	CASSLGWRERNEQFF	TGTGCCAGCAGCTTAGGGTGGCGGGAGCGCAATGAGCAGTTCTTC
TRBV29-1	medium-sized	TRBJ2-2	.	CSVLLQLPGELFF	TGCAGCGTTCTACTGCAATTGCCCGGGGAGCTGTTTTTT
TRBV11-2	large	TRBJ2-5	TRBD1	CASSLGDRGGTQYF	TGTGCCAGCAGCCTAGGGGACAGGGGGGGGACCCAGTACTTC
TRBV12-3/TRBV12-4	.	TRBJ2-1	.	CASSLEVGGQFF	TGTGCCAGCAGTTTAGAGGTGGGGGGGCAGTTCTTC
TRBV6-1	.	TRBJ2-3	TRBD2	CASRATSGTDTQYF	TGTGCCAGCCGGGCGACTAGCGGTACAGATACGCAGTATTTT
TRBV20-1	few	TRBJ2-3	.	CSAHTTTDTQYF	TGCAGTGCCCACACCACCACAGATACGCAGTATTTT
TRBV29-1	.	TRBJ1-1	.	CSVGSTGTEAFF	TGCAGCGTCGGTTCTACGGGCACTGAAGCTTTCTTT
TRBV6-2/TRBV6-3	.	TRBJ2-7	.	CASSLTEPYEQYF	TGTGCCAGCAGCCTGACAGAGCCCTACGAGCAGTACTTC
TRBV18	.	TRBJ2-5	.	CASSPPEGTQYF	TGTGCCAGCTCACCACCGGAAGGGACCCAGTACTTC
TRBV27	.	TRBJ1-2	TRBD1	CASSFGQGNYGYTF	TGTGCCAGCAGTTTCGGACAGGGGAACTATGGCTACACCTTC
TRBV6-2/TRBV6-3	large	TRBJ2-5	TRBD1	CASSYITGGHEETQYF	TGTGCCAGCAGTTACATAACAGGGGGACACGAAGAGACCCAGTACTTC
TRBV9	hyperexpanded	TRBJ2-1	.	CASSDAGRGYNEQFF	TGTGCCAGCAGCGACGCCGGCCGGGGCTACAATGAGCAGTTCTTC